This T cell receptor (beta chain) was documented in a study of blood T cell repertoires in COVID-19. Looking at the study overall: The study drew acute and convalescent COVID-19 samples from the United States, Italy and Spain.

Using immunoSEQ multiplex PCR, the repertoire was profiled, and TCRdb retains in-frame clones only, with some absent. The repertoire consists of 170,000 or so clones, with more than 75% occurring once and the leading ten covering roughly 17%. The CDR3 spans 13 residues. Per germline, CDR1 GTSNPN and CDR2 SVGIG (reference sequence). The germline V and J ends were trimmed by 5 bases and 4 bases, with 13 bases remaining between them. The chain combines TRBV30 with TRBJ2-3; D is unresolved. The clonotype originates from a woman aged 45-59 years who had recovered from COVID-19. Sequencing used PBMCs or T cells enriched from blood (not recorded which). The CDR3 loop reads CAWAILRPDTQYF. The CDR3 nucleotides read TGTGCCTGGGCTATTCTGAGGCCAGATACGCAGTATTTT.